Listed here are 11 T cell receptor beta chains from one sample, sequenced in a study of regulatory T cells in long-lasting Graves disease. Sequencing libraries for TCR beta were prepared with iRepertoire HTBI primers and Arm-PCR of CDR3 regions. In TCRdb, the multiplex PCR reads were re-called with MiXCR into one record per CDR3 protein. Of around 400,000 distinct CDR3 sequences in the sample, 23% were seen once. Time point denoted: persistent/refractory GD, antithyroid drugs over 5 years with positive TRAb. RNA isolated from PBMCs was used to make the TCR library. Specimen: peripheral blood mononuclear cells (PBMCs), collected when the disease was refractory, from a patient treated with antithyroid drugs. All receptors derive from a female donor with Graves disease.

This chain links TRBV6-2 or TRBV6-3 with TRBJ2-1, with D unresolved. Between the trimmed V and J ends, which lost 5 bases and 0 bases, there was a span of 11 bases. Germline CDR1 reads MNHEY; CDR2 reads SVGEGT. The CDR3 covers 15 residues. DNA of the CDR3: TGTGCCAGCAGTGAAGTCGGCAACTCCTACAATGAGCAGTTCTTC. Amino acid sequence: CASSEVGNSYNEQFF.

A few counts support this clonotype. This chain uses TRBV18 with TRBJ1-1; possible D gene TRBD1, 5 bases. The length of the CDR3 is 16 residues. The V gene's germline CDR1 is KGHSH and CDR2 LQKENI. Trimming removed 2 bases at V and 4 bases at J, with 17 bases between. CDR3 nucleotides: TGTGCCAGCTCACCATTGAGGGGCCCTGGCGTCACTGAAGCTTTCTTT. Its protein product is CASSPLRGPGVTEAFF.

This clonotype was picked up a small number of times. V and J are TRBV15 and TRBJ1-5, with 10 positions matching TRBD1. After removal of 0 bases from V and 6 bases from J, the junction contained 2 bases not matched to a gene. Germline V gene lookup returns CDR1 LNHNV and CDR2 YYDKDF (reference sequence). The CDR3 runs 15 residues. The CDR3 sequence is CATSRETGGFQPQHF. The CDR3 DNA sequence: TGTGCCACCAGCAGAGAGACAGGGGGCTTTCAGCCCCAGCATTTT. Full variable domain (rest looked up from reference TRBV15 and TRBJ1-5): DAMVIQNPRYQVTQFGKPVTLSCSQTLNHNVMYWYQQKSSQAPKLLFHYYDKDFNNEADTPDNFQSRRPNTSFCFLDIRSPGLGDTAMYLCATSRETGGFQPQHFGDGTRLSIL.

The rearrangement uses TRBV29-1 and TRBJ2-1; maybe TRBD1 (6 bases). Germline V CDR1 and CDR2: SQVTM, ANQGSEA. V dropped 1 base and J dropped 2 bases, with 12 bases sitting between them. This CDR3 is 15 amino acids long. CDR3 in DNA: TGCAGCGTTGAAGGACCGACAGGCACCTACAATGAGCAGTTCTTC. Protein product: CSVEGPTGTYNEQFF.

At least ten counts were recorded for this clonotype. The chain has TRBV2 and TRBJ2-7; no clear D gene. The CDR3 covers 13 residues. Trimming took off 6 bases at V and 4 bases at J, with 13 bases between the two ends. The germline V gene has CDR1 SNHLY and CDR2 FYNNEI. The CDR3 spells CASSEPNRYEQYF. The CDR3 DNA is TGTGCCAGCAGCGAGCCAAACCGTTACGAGCAGTACTTC.

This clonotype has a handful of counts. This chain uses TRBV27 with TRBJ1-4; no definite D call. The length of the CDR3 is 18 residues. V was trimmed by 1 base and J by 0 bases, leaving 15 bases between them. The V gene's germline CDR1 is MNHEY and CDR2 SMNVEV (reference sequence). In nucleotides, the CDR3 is TGTGCCAGCAGTTTATTCACACCACAAGGGTCAACTAATGAAAAACTGTTTTTT. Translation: CASSLFTPQGSTNEKLFF.

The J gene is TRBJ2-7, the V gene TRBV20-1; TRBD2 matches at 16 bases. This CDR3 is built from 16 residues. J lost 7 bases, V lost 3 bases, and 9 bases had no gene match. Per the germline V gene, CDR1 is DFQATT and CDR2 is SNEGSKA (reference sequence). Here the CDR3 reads CSASGGTSGRVGEQYF. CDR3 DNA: TGCAGTGCTAGCGGCGGGACTAGCGGGAGGGTAGGAGAGCAGTACTTC.

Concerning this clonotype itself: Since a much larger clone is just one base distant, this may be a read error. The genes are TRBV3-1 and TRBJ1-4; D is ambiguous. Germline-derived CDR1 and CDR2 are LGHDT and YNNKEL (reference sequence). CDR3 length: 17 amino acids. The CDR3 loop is CAGSQNNPVVTNEKLFF. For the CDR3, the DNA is TGTGCCGGCAGCCAAAACAACCCGGTTGTGACTAATGAAAAACTGTTTTTT.

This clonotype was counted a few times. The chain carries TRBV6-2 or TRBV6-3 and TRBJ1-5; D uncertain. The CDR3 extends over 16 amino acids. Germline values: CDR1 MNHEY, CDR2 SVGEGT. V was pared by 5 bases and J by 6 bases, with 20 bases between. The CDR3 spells CASSEVSRQAGQPQHF. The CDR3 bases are TGTGCCAGCAGTGAAGTTTCAAGGCAGGCTGGTCAGCCCCAGCATTTT.

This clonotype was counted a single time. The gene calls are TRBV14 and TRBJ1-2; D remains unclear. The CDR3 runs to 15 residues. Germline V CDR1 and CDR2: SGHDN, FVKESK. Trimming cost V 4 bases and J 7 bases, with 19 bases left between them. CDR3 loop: CASSLIVAPSIGYTF. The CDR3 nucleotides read TGTGCCAGCAGCCTTATTGTGGCCCCGTCTATTGGCTACACCTTC. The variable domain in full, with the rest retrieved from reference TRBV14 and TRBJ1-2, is EAGVTQFPSHSVIEKGQTVTLRCDPISGHDNLYWYRRVMGKEIKFLLHFVKESKQDESGMPNNRFLAERTGGTYSTLKVQPAELEDSGVYFCASSLIVAPSIGYTFGSGTRLTVV.

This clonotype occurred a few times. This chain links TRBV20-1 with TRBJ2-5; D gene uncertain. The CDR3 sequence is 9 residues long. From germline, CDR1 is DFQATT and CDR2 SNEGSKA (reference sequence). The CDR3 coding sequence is TGCAGAGCCGGAGAGACCCAGTACTTC. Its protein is CRAGETQYF.